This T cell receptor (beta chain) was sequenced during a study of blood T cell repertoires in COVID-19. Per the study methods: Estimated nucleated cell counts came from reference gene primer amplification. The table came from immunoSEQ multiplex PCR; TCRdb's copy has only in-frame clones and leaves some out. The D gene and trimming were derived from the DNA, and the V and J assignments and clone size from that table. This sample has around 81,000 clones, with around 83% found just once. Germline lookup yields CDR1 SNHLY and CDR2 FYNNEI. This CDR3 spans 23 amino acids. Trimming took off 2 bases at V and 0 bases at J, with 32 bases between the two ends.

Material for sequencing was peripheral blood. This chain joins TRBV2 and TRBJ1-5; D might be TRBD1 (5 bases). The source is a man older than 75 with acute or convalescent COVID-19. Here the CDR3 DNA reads TGTGCCAGCAGTGAACCCGCGGGAACGAGGGGCACCCCGGCCCCTAATAGCAATCAGCCCCAGCATTTT. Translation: CASSEPAGTRGTPAPNSNQPQHF.